The rows below give T cell receptor beta chains drawn from one sample of a study of blood T cell repertoires in COVID-19. TCRdb keeps only in-frame clones here, not all; method: immunoSEQ multiplex PCR. The sample has fewer than 200,000 clones, approximately 80% seen once; the top ten hold 8.6%. Sequencing was done on a sample of peripheral blood. These receptors were taken from a woman aged 45-59 years with active or convalescent COVID-19. Both conserved end residues are part of each CDR3. A D gene is named only where the DNA matches it firmly. For some rows the clone size is stated as once, few or many, or as a class when expanded; others skip it.

CDR3 DNA	CDR3 protein	V gene	J gene	D gene	clone size
TGTGCCAGCAGTTTATCAACAGGGGCCCATGGCTACACCTTC	CASSLSTGAHGYTF	TRBV28	TRBJ1-2	TRBD1	NA
TGTGCCAGCAGCTCGCGCCTGGCCAACGTCCTGACTTTC	CASSSRLANVLTF	TRBV7-3	TRBJ2-6	NA	NA
TGCGCCAGCAGCCAAGGCTCAGGGAGGGCCGGGGCTAATGAAAAACTGTTTTTT	CASSQGSGRAGANEKLFF	TRBV4-3	TRBJ1-4	NA	NA
TGCAGCGTTGATGAGGCCAGGGGGCCAGAGACCCAGTACTTC	CSVDEARGPETQYF	TRBV29-1	TRBJ2-5	TRBD1	NA
TGTGCCAGCAGCTTAGGTCGGAATGAGCAGTTCTTC	CASSLGRNEQFF	TRBV7-2	TRBJ2-1	NA	NA
TGTGCCAGCAGCCAAGTGGGGGGGGGCAATGAGCAGTTCTTC	CASSQVGGGNEQFF	TRBV4-2	TRBJ2-1	TRBD2	NA
TGCGCCAGCAGCGTCGGACAGGAGTTCTATGGCTACACCTTC	CASSVGQEFYGYTF	TRBV5-1	TRBJ1-2	TRBD1	NA
TGTGCCAGTAGTTCAGGACAGGGCCCAGGGGCCCAGTACTTC	CASSSGQGPGAQYF	TRBV19	TRBJ2-5	TRBD1	NA
TGTGCCAGCAGCTTAGGAACGGGGACGGGAGGCGGCTATGGCTACACCTTC	CASSLGTGTGGGYGYTF	TRBV7-2	TRBJ1-2	NA	once
TGTGCCAGTAGTATTAGCGGAGATAATGAGCAGTTCTTC	CASSISGDNEQFF	TRBV19	TRBJ2-1	NA	NA
TGTGCCAGCAGTAATTCCGTCGGGTCCTCCTACGAGCAGTACTTC	CASSNSVGSSYEQYF	TRBV7-9	TRBJ2-7	NA	NA
TGTGCCAGCAGCCTGTCACAGGGGGTGAGCTCCTATAATTCACCCCTCCACTTT	CASSLSQGVSSYNSPLHF	TRBV3-1/TRBV3-2	TRBJ1-6	TRBD1	NA
TGTGCCAGCAGCGGGGACTCTGGGGCCCTCCACTTT	CASSGDSGALHF	TRBV2	TRBJ1-6	NA	NA
TGTGCCAGCAGCGTCGGGACAGGGCGCACAGATACGCAGTATTTT	CASSVGTGRTDTQYF	TRBV7-9	TRBJ2-3	TRBD1	NA
TGTGCCAGCAGTCGACAGGGGGCGCGGGGCATTCAGTACTTC	CASSRQGARGIQYF	TRBV2	TRBJ2-4	TRBD1	NA
TGTGCCAGTAGTAGGTCGCAGGGGTCCAGGACTGGAAACACCATATATTTT	CASSRSQGSRTGNTIYF	TRBV19	TRBJ1-3	NA	NA
TGCGCCAGCAGTCAAATTAGGACAGGGGCCTCCTACAATGAGCAGTTCTTC	CASSQIRTGASYNEQFF	TRBV23-1	TRBJ2-1	TRBD1	NA
TGTGCCAGTAGTAAGGGAGTTTCCACCGGGGAGCTGTTTTTT	CASSKGVSTGELFF	TRBV19	TRBJ2-2	NA	NA
TGCAGCGTACAGGGGTCCTTCAACACCGGGGAGCTGTTTTTT	CSVQGSFNTGELFF	TRBV29-1	TRBJ2-2	TRBD1	NA
TGTGCCAGTATTCCCGGACAGGGCAACCCAATGAACACTGAAGCTTTCTTT	CASIPGQGNPMNTEAFF	TRBV19	TRBJ1-1	TRBD1	few
TGTGCCAGCAGCTTATTGCGGGGTAGCGGCTACACCTTC	CASSLLRGSGYTF	TRBV7-2	TRBJ1-2	NA	NA
TGCGCCAGCAGCCAAGAGGCGGGGGCGAACACCGGGGAGCTGTTTTTT	CASSQEAGANTGELFF	TRBV4-3	TRBJ2-2	TRBD2	NA
TGTGCCAGCACCCCGGGACTAGCATCCTACGAGCAGTACTTC	CASTPGLASYEQYF	TRBV7-2	TRBJ2-7	TRBD2	NA
TGTGCCAGCTCACCACCTCTGGGAGGAGGGACTGAAGCTTTCTTT	CASSPPLGGGTEAFF	TRBV18	TRBJ1-1	NA	NA
TGTGCCAGCAGCTCTACTTCTAGCGTGCTAGCCAAAAACATTCAGTACTTC	CASSSTSSVLAKNIQYF	TRBV28	TRBJ2-4	NA	NA
TGTGCCAGTAGTCTTACAGGGGGCGCACCAGATACGCAGTATTTT	CASSLTGGAPDTQYF	TRBV19	TRBJ2-3	TRBD1	NA
TGTGCCTGGAGTTTTAGCTTCGAGACCCAGTACTTC	CAWSFSFETQYF	TRBV30	TRBJ2-5	NA	NA
TGTGCCAGCAGCCCTGGGACAGGGTGGACAGATACGCAGTATTTT	CASSPGTGWTDTQYF	TRBV3-1/TRBV3-2	TRBJ2-3	TRBD1	few
TGTGCCAGCAGCGCTGGACAGGTCGGAGGTACGCAGTATTTT	CASSAGQVGGTQYF	TRBV7-3	TRBJ2-3	TRBD1	NA
TGTGCCATCAGAGGACAGGGGGCGGGAGAGACCCAGTACTTC	CAIRGQGAGETQYF	TRBV10-3	TRBJ2-5	TRBD1	NA
TGTGCCAGCAGCTTTACCCCGGGCTACGAGCAGTACTTC	CASSFTPGYEQYF	TRBV7-2	TRBJ2-7	NA	NA
TGTGCCATCAGTGAGCCAAAGGGGACTAGCGCCCTCAATGAGCAGTTCTTC	CAISEPKGTSALNEQFF	TRBV10-3	TRBJ2-1	TRBD2	NA
TGTGCCAGCAGTGACTCTCTAGCGCTTTACAATGAGCAGTTCTTC	CASSDSLALYNEQFF	TRBV6-4	TRBJ2-1	NA	NA
TGCGCCAGCAGCCCCAAGGGGGCCGGGGAGGAAAAACTGTTTTTT	CASSPKGAGEEKLFF	TRBV4-3	TRBJ1-4	TRBD1	NA
TGTGCCAGCAGTTACGACAGGGCGGATGGCTACACCTTC	CASSYDRADGYTF	TRBV6-2/TRBV6-3	TRBJ1-2	TRBD1	NA
TGCGCCAGCAGCTTGGCCGGGACAGGGGGTCGGGAGCAGTTCTTC	CASSLAGTGGREQFF	TRBV5-1	TRBJ2-1	TRBD1	NA
TGTGCCAGCAGCTCAGGTGGAGGGACCTACTCTGGAAACACCATATATTTT	CASSSGGGTYSGNTIYF	TRBV6-2/TRBV6-3	TRBJ1-3	NA	few
TGTGCCAGCAGCCAAGATATCAGCGCCCCGTATGGCTACACCTTC	CASSQDISAPYGYTF	TRBV14	TRBJ1-2	NA	NA
TGTGCCAGCAGCTACTCGGGGGCCATCAATCAGCCCCAGCATTTT	CASSYSGAINQPQHF	TRBV6-2/TRBV6-3	TRBJ1-5	NA	NA
TGTGCCAGCAGCCATCAGGGGGCAGGACAGCCCCAGCATTTT	CASSHQGAGQPQHF	TRBV3-1/TRBV3-2	TRBJ1-5	TRBD1	NA
TGTGCTAGTGGTACCCGTGCAGGGAGGGATAATCAGCCCCAGCATTTT	CASGTRAGRDNQPQHF	TRBV12-5	TRBJ1-5	NA	NA